This TCR beta chain was profiled in a study of blood T cell repertoires in COVID-19. Study information: Whether acute or convalescent, the COVID-19 samples came from the United States, Italy and Spain. Sample material is recorded as cDNA or gDNA derived from T cells, B-cell-depleted T cells, or PBMCs.

Germline V gene lookup returns CDR1 GTSNPN and CDR2 SVGIG (reference sequence). The length of the CDR3 is 11 residues. V was pared by 3 bases and J by 8 bases, with 10 bases between. In the authors' methods: For nucleated cells, counts were estimated from reference gene primer amplification. This table comes from immunoSEQ multiplex PCR, and its TCRdb copy is limited to in-frame clones, with some not included. From that table come the V and J calls and clone size; the DNA was used to work out D and trimming. This table holds under 250,000 clones, 70% to 90% found once. The receptor comes from a man aged 50 or older who had recovered from COVID-19. What was sequenced was peripheral blood. The gene calls are TRBV30 and TRBJ1-1; weak D call: TRBD1 (5 bases). CDR3 residues: CAWSRAREAFF. CDR3 sequence (DNA): TGTGCCTGGAGCAGGGCGAGGGAAGCTTTCTTT.